A selection of T cell receptor beta chains follows, all from one sample in a study of T cells in Graves' hyperthyroidism and ophthalmopathy. TCRdb passed the multiplex PCR reads through MiXCR, listing each CDR3 protein once. The repertoire holds 660,000 or so distinct CDR3 sequences, with just under 45% as singletons. What was sequenced was peripheral blood or thyroid tissue (not recorded which). Receptors originate from an adult man with Graves' disease, either hyperthyroidism or ophthalmopathy (not recorded which). The CDR3 runs from the conserved cysteine through the conserved F or W. The order of the fields is CDR3 protein, CDR3 DNA, J gene, D gene, V gene, clone size. A D gene is named only where the DNA matches it firmly. Only part of the rows carry a size: once, few, many, or a class if the clone is expanded.

CDR3aa: CASSPRASGGAAGELFF; CDR3nt: TGTGCCAGCAGCCCCAGGGCTAGCGGGGGGGCTGCCGGGGAGCTGTTTTTT; j_gene: TRBJ2-2; d_gene: TRBD2; v_gene: TRBV7-8; abundance: .
CDR3aa: CASRPGLAPFEQYF; CDR3nt: TGCGCCAGCAGACCGGGACTAGCGCCGTTCGAGCAGTACTTC; j_gene: TRBJ2-7; d_gene: TRBD2; v_gene: TRBV10-2; abundance: many
CDR3aa: CSVGLGNEKLFF; CDR3nt: TGCAGCGTAGGATTGGGGAATGAAAAACTGTTTTTT; j_gene: TRBJ1-4; d_gene: .; v_gene: TRBV29-1; abundance: .
CDR3aa: CASRGRETGELFF; CDR3nt: TGTGCCAGCAGGGGACGGGAGACCGGGGAGCTGTTTTTT; j_gene: TRBJ2-2; d_gene: .; v_gene: TRBV11-1; abundance: few
CDR3aa: CASSLWRGRPYGYTF; CDR3nt: TGTGCCAGCAGCCTCTGGCGGGGACGGCCTTATGGCTACACCTTC; j_gene: TRBJ1-2; d_gene: .; v_gene: TRBV5-6; abundance: .
CDR3aa: CATSGLGRGNQPQHF; CDR3nt: TGTGCCACCAGTGGTTTGGGGAGAGGGAATCAGCCCCAGCATTTT; j_gene: TRBJ1-5; d_gene: .; v_gene: TRBV24-1; abundance: .
CDR3aa: CAISYGQNQETQYF; CDR3nt: TGTGCCATCAGTTACGGGCAGAACCAAGAGACCCAGTACTTC; j_gene: TRBJ2-5; d_gene: .; v_gene: TRBV6-5; abundance: .
CDR3aa: CSVRQGMNTEAFF; CDR3nt: TGCAGTGTTCGACAGGGAATGAACACTGAAGCTTTCTTT; j_gene: TRBJ1-1; d_gene: TRBD1; v_gene: TRBV20-1; abundance: .
CDR3aa: CAGGDGEDSSGANVLTF; CDR3nt: TGTGCCGGGGGAGACGGAGAGGATAGCTCTGGGGCCAACGTCCTGACTTTC; j_gene: TRBJ2-6; d_gene: .; v_gene: TRBV7-9; abundance: .
CDR3aa: CASSLPTGVGETQYF; CDR3nt: TGTGCCAGCAGCTTACCTACGGGGGTCGGAGAGACCCAGTACTTC; j_gene: TRBJ2-5; d_gene: .; v_gene: TRBV7-2; abundance: few
CDR3aa: CATSAAGQSKETQYF; CDR3nt: TGTGCCACCAGTGCCGCCGGACAGTCTAAAGAGACCCAGTACTTC; j_gene: TRBJ2-5; d_gene: .; v_gene: TRBV24-1; abundance: many
CDR3aa: CSVLEAEGAFF; CDR3nt: TGCAGCGTTTTAGAGGCGGAGGGAGCTTTCTTT; j_gene: TRBJ1-1; d_gene: .; v_gene: TRBV29-1; abundance: once
CDR3aa: CASSPVGEGAYEQYF; CDR3nt: TGCGCCAGCAGCCCGGTAGGGGAGGGAGCCTACGAGCAGTACTTC; j_gene: TRBJ2-7; d_gene: TRBD2; v_gene: TRBV5-1; abundance: few
CDR3aa: CASSLRGGATNEKLFF; CDR3nt: TGCGCCAGCAGCTTACGTGGAGGGGCAACTAATGAAAAACTGTTTTTT; j_gene: TRBJ1-4; d_gene: .; v_gene: TRBV5-1; abundance: .
CDR3aa: CASSLEGGPPEAFF; CDR3nt: TGTGCCAGCAGCTTGGAGGGAGGGCCTCCTGAAGCTTTCTTT; j_gene: TRBJ1-1; d_gene: .; v_gene: TRBV7-9; abundance: .
CDR3aa: CASSYNTGTEAFF; CDR3nt: TGTGCCAGCAGTTACAACACAGGGACTGAAGCTTTCTTT; j_gene: TRBJ1-1; d_gene: .; v_gene: TRBV6-5; abundance: .
CDR3aa: CASARGQTQETQYF; CDR3nt: TGTGCTAGTGCCCGGGGACAGACACAAGAGACCCAGTACTTC; j_gene: TRBJ2-5; d_gene: TRBD1; v_gene: TRBV12-5; abundance: .
CDR3aa: CASSERGSATNEKLFF; CDR3nt: TGTGCCAGCAGTGAAAGAGGGAGTGCAACTAATGAAAAACTGTTTTTT; j_gene: TRBJ1-4; d_gene: .; v_gene: TRBV10-3; abundance: .
CDR3aa: CCAKETTIPEQYF; CDR3nt: TGCTGTGCTAAGGAAACTACCATTCCCGAGCAGTACTTC; j_gene: TRBJ2-7; d_gene: .; v_gene: TRBV20-1; abundance: .
CDR3aa: CATSGENTGELFF; CDR3nt: TGTGCCACCAGTGGCGAGAACACCGGGGAGCTGTTTTTT; j_gene: TRBJ2-2; d_gene: .; v_gene: TRBV24-1; abundance: many
CDR3aa: CSARDSQRYSNQPQHF; CDR3nt: TGCAGTGCTAGGGACAGCCAGCGATATAGCAATCAGCCCCAGCATTTT; j_gene: TRBJ1-5; d_gene: .; v_gene: TRBV20-1; abundance: many
CDR3aa: CASSQDPSGTGGHGYTF; CDR3nt: TGTGCCAGCAGCCAAGACCCCTCCGGGACAGGGGGACATGGCTACACCTTC; j_gene: TRBJ1-2; d_gene: TRBD1; v_gene: TRBV14; abundance: .
CDR3aa: CAISESRLGSDGGLNTGELFF; CDR3nt: TGTGCCATCAGTGAGTCGAGATTGGGTTCCGACGGAGGTCTGAACACCGGGGAGCTGTTTTTT; j_gene: TRBJ2-2; d_gene: .; v_gene: TRBV10-3; abundance: .
CDR3aa: CASSQDLGLAGESETQYF; CDR3nt: TGTGCCAGCAGCCAAGATCTGGGACTAGCGGGAGAGTCGGAGACCCAGTACTTC; j_gene: TRBJ2-5; d_gene: TRBD2; v_gene: TRBV11-2; abundance: few
CDR3aa: CASGGGVRDGYTF; CDR3nt: TGTGCCAGCGGCGGGGGAGTAAGAGATGGCTACACCTTC; j_gene: TRBJ1-2; d_gene: .; v_gene: TRBV9; abundance: .
CDR3aa: CASSVGGPTGELFF; CDR3nt: TGCGCCAGCAGCGTTGGGGGGCCCACCGGGGAGCTGTTTTTT; j_gene: TRBJ2-2; d_gene: .; v_gene: TRBV5-1; abundance: .
CDR3aa: CASARWDTGELFF; CDR3nt: TGTGCCAGCGCCCGCTGGGACACCGGGGAGCTGTTTTTT; j_gene: TRBJ2-2; d_gene: .; v_gene: TRBV6-1; abundance: .
CDR3aa: CASSLVGRRSTEAFF; CDR3nt: TGTGCCAGCAGCTTGGTTGGCCGTCGGTCCACTGAAGCTTTCTTT; j_gene: TRBJ1-1; d_gene: .; v_gene: TRBV5-6; abundance: many
CDR3aa: CASSPRGPQYNSPLHF; CDR3nt: TGTGCCAGCAGCCCCCGGGGCCCCCAGTATAATTCACCCCTCCACTTT; j_gene: TRBJ1-6; d_gene: .; v_gene: TRBV7-3; abundance: few
CDR3aa: CATSSWVGYTF; CDR3nt: TGTGCCACCAGCAGCTGGGTAGGCTACACCTTC; j_gene: TRBJ1-2; d_gene: .; v_gene: TRBV15; abundance: .
CDR3aa: CSALTAPQETQYF; CDR3nt: TGCAGTGCCTTGACAGCCCCCCAAGAGACCCAGTACTTC; j_gene: TRBJ2-5; d_gene: .; v_gene: TRBV20-1; abundance: .
CDR3aa: CASSSRTEAFF; CDR3nt: TGTGCCAGCAGTTCGAGGACTGAAGCTTTCTTT; j_gene: TRBJ1-1; d_gene: .; v_gene: TRBV12-3/TRBV12-4; abundance: few
CDR3aa: CASSAGTGGGYEQYF; CDR3nt: TGTGCCAGCAGTGCCGGGACAGGTGGGGGCTACGAGCAGTACTTC; j_gene: TRBJ2-7; d_gene: TRBD1; v_gene: TRBV7-9; abundance: .
CDR3aa: CASSWTGPEAFF; CDR3nt: TGTGCCAGCAGCTGGACAGGGCCTGAAGCTTTCTTT; j_gene: TRBJ1-1; d_gene: TRBD1; v_gene: TRBV7-2; abundance: many
CDR3aa: CSARAGQHF; CDR3nt: TGCAGTGCTAGAGCGGGACAGCATTTT; j_gene: TRBJ1-5; d_gene: .; v_gene: TRBV20-1; abundance: .
CDR3aa: CASSVAGTVHEKLFF; CDR3nt: TGTGCCAGCAGCGTAGCCGGGACGGTGCATGAAAAACTGTTTTTT; j_gene: TRBJ1-4; d_gene: .; v_gene: TRBV9; abundance: few
CDR3aa: CASSRGHRYGYTF; CDR3nt: TGTGCCAGCAGCCGTGGACATCGCTATGGCTACACCTTC; j_gene: TRBJ1-2; d_gene: .; v_gene: TRBV6-5; abundance: few
CDR3aa: CATSSQDNSNQPQHF; CDR3nt: TGTGCCACCAGCAGTCAGGACAACAGCAATCAGCCCCAGCATTTT; j_gene: TRBJ1-5; d_gene: .; v_gene: TRBV15; abundance: .
CDR3aa: CSSDGWSSYEQYF; CDR3nt: TGCAGCTCGGACGGGTGGAGCTCCTACGAGCAGTACTTC; j_gene: TRBJ2-7; d_gene: .; v_gene: TRBV29-1; abundance: .
CDR3aa: CASSEADGSYEQYF; CDR3nt: TGTGCCAGCAGTGAAGCCGACGGATCCTACGAGCAGTACTTC; j_gene: TRBJ2-7; d_gene: .; v_gene: TRBV6-1; abundance: few
CDR3aa: CASSYSFSYGYTF; CDR3nt: TGTGCCAGCAGTTACTCTTTCAGCTATGGCTACACCTTC; j_gene: TRBJ1-2; d_gene: .; v_gene: TRBV6-5; abundance: .
CDR3aa: CASSFSPGGNTGELFF; CDR3nt: TGTGCCAGCAGCTTCTCTCCGGGGGGGAACACCGGGGAGCTGTTTTTT; j_gene: TRBJ2-2; d_gene: TRBD2; v_gene: TRBV7-8; abundance: once
CDR3aa: CASRSGQGDKDTF; CDR3nt: TGTGCCAGCAGGTCGGGACAGGGTGATAAAGACACCTTC; j_gene: TRBJ1-2; d_gene: TRBD1; v_gene: TRBV19; abundance: few
CDR3aa: CSARTSQGIISPLHF; CDR3nt: TGCAGTGCTAGGACCTCACAGGGTATCATTTCACCCCTCCACTTT; j_gene: TRBJ1-6; d_gene: .; v_gene: TRBV20-1; abundance: few
CDR3aa: CSATHGTSGRTEQFF; CDR3nt: TGCAGTGCTACCCACGGGACTAGCGGGAGAACTGAGCAGTTCTTC; j_gene: TRBJ2-1; d_gene: TRBD2; v_gene: TRBV20-1; abundance: .
CDR3aa: CASSLDGSTEAFF; CDR3nt: TGTGCCAGCAGCTTGGATGGTTCCACTGAAGCTTTCTTT; j_gene: TRBJ1-1; d_gene: .; v_gene: TRBV7-9; abundance: many
CDR3aa: CSLGGYHSPLHF; CDR3nt: TGCAGCTTAGGAGGGTATCATTCACCCCTCCACTTT; j_gene: TRBJ1-6; d_gene: .; v_gene: TRBV29-1; abundance: .